These 6 T cell receptor beta chains originate from one sample sequenced in a study of CD8 T cells in ankylosing spondylitis. Their antigens remain unidentified. One entry per CDR3 protein, called by TCRdb with MiXCR from the 5' RACE reads. The table has about 840,000 distinct CDR3 sequences, 10% to 15% seen once. Study findings and constraints: Roughly eight highly homologous variants made up a TCR beta motif that seemed to typify ankylosing spondylitis blood.

Material for sequencing was blood, either unsorted or a sorted T cell fraction (not recorded which). The source of these receptors is a male donor with ankylosing spondylitis.

At least ten counts were recorded for this clonotype. The chain couples TRBV5-5 to TRBJ1-2; D possibly corresponds to TRBD1 (5 bases). Germline V CDR1 and CDR2: SGHKS, YYEKEE (reference sequence). Trimming shortened V by 4 bases and J by 6 bases, and 16 bases separated the two germline ends. The CDR3 length is 14 residues. The DNA of the CDR3 is TGTGCCAGCAGCCGGGGACCGACTTTGGATGGCTACACCTTC. This codes for CASSRGPTLDGYTF.

This clonotype has just a few counts. The chain joins TRBV5-1 to TRBJ1-1; weak D call: TRBD1 (5 bases). The CDR3 length is 14 residues. V was clipped by 4 bases and J by 4 bases, with 14 bases between them. Germline V gene lookup returns CDR1 SGHRS and CDR2 YFSETQ. Here the CDR3 reads CASSPQGAVTEAFF. CDR3 nucleotide sequence: TGCGCCAGCAGCCCCCAAGGGGCCGTCACTGAAGCTTTCTTT.

Many counts were recorded for this clonotype. The chain uses TRBV20-1 and TRBJ1-1; no firm D call. Trimming took off 1 base at V and 8 bases at J, with 11 bases between the two ends. The CDR3 covers 12 residues. The germline gives CDR1 DFQATT, CDR2 SNEGSKA (reference sequence). The CDR3: CSARVLSGEAFF. The DNA for the CDR3 is TGCAGTGCTAGAGTCTTGTCGGGGGAAGCTTTCTTT.

This clonotype occurred a few times. The chain combines TRBV29-1 with TRBJ2-5; the D gene is possibly TRBD1 (5 bases). V was shortened by 6 bases and J by 0 bases, with 14 bases between the two germline ends. This CDR3 spans 14 amino acids. Germline-derived CDR1 and CDR2 are SQVTM and ANQGSEA. The CDR3 is CSVAKTVYQETQYF. The CDR3 nucleotides read TGCAGCGTCGCGAAGACAGTGTACCAAGAGACCCAGTACTTC. Full variable domain (missing parts from reference TRBV29-1 and TRBJ2-5): SAVISQKPSRDICQRGTSLTIQCQVDSQVTMMFWYRQQPGQSLTLIATANQGSEATYESGFVIDKFPISRPNLTFSTLTVSNMSPEDSSIYLCSVAKTVYQETQYFGPGTRLLVL.

This clonotype was counted many times. The chain couples TRBV7-2 to TRBJ1-4; tentatively, D is TRBD1 (5 bases). The CDR3 runs 15 residues. Germline CDR1 is SGHTA and CDR2 is FQGNSA. The V and J ends lost 5 bases and 4 bases respectively, with 14 bases between them. The CDR3 DNA is TGTGCCAGCAGCCCGCAGGGTATCAGTAATGAAAAACTGTTTTTT. Translating gives CASSPQGISNEKLFF. The complete variable domain, with remaining parts taken from reference TRBV7-2 and TRBJ1-4, reads GAGVSQSPSNKVTEKGKDVELRCDPISGHTALYWYRQSLGQGLEFLIYFQGNSAPDKSGLPSDRFSAERTGGSVSTLTIQRTQQEDSAVYLCASSPQGISNEKLFFGSGTQLSVL.

This clonotype was found a few times. The genes are TRBV7-2 and TRBJ2-7, with a weak D call TRBD2 (5 bases). Germline assignment: CDR1 SGHTA and CDR2 FQGNSA. The ends were cut back, 1 base at V and 6 bases at J, with 13 bases in the middle. The CDR3 has 14 amino acids. CDR3 bases: TGTGCCAGCAGCTTAGACTTTAGTCGGGGCGAGCAGTACTTC. Translated, it gives CASSLDFSRGEQYF.